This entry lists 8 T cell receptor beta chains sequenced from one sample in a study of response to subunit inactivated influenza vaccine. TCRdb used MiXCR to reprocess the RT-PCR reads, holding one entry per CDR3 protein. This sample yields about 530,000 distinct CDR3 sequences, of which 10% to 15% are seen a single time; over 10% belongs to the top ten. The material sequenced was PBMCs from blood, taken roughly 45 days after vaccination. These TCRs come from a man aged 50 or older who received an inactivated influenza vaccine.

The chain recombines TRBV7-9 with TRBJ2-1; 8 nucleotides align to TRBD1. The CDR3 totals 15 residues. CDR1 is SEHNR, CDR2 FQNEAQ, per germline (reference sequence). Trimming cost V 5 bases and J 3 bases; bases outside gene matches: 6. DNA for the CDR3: TGTGCCAGCAGCCCCACAGGGGGGATCTACAATGAGCAGTTCTTC. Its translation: CASSPTGGIYNEQFF. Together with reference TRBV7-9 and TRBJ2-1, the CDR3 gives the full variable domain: DTGVSQNPRHKITKRGQNVTFRCDPISEHNRLYWYRQTLGQGPEFLTYFQNEAQLEKSRLLSDRFSAERPKGSFSTLEIQRTEQGDSAMYLCASSPTGGIYNEQFFGPGTRLTVL.

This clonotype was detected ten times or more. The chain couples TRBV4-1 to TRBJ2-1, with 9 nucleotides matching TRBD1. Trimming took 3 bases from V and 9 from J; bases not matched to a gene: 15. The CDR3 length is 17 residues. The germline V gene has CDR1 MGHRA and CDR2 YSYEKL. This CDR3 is CASSQDSPGQGNGEQFF. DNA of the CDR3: TGCGCCAGCAGCCAGGATTCGCCGGGACAGGGTAATGGTGAGCAGTTCTTC.

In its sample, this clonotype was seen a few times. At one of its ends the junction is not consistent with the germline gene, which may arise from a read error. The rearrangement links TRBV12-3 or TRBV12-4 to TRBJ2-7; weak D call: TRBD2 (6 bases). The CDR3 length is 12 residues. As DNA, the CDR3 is TGTGCCAGCACTTTAAGGCGCGGGACGGCCGTTTTC. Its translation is CASTLRRGTAVF.

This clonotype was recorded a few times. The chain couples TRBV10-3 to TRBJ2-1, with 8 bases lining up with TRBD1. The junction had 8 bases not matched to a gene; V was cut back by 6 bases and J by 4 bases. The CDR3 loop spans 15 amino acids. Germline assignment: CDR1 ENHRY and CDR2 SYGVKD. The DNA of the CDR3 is TGTGCCATCAGGGAATCAGGGGGCGCGTACAATGAGCAGTTCTTC. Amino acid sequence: CAIRESGGAYNEQFF.

CDR3 sequence reads: CASSGNLATTDTQYF. The CDR3 coding sequence is TGTGCCAGCAGCGGAAACCTAGCGACCACAGATACGCAGTATTTT. The V gene is TRBV7-9, the J gene TRBJ2-3, with a weak D call TRBD2 (6 bases). This CDR3 has 15 amino acids. CDR1 and CDR2 (germline): SEHNR, FQNEAQ (reference sequence). The V end was cut by 5 bases, the J end by 2 bases, with 14 bases between.

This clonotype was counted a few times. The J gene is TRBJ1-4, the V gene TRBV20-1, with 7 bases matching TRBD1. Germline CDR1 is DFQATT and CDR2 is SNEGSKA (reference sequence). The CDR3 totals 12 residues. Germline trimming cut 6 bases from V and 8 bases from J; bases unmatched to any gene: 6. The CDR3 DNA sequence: TGCAGTGCCCACCGGACAGGAGAAAAACTGTTTTTT. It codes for CSAHRTGEKLFF.

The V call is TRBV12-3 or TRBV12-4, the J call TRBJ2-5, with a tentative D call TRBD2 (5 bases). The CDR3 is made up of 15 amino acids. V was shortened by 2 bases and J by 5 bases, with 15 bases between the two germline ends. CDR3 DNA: TGTGCCAGCAGTTTACACCGGGGTCCGGTGGAGACCCAGTACTTC. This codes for CASSLHRGPVETQYF.

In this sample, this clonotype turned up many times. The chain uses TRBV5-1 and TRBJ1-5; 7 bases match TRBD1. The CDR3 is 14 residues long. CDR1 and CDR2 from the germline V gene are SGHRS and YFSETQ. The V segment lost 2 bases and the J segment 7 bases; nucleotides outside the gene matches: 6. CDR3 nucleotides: TGCGCCAGCAGCTTTACAGGGGTAGAGCAGCCCCAGCATTTT. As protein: CASSFTGVEQPQHF.